The 26 T cell receptor beta chains given below trace back to one sample, sequenced in a study of CXCR3-negative and CXCR3-positive naive CD8 T cells (dated 2019 in TCRdb). The sequencer was a NextSeq 550. The Human TCR Profiling Kit (MiLaboratory) was used to make UMI-labeled 5' RACE TRB cDNA libraries. The reads, reprocessed by TCRdb, yield one row per CDR3 protein sequence and no DNA. This sample's clone table shows 5,800 or so distinct CDR3 sequences. 2% to 2.5% of the sample goes to the ten largest clones. Summary of the overall study and its limitations: TRB CDR3s from CXCR3-positive naive cells showed higher hydrophobicity (lower Kidera factor 4), lower energy, and higher strength and volume indices than CXCR3-negative naive cells.

These receptors are not linked to any known antigen. The sequenced sample consisted of naive CXCR3+ CD8+ T cells from blood. In the paper's terms, the cell subset or site label means: CD45RO-CCR7+CD27+CD95- naive CD8+ T cells expressing CXCR3 (TNR3+). The receptor set was obtained from a human donor in good health. Some clones in this sample may be carry-over from other donors' samples.

J is TRBJ1-2 and V is TRBV20-1. Germline V gene data show CDR1 as DFQATT and CDR2 as SNEGSKA (reference sequence). The CDR3 totals 15 residues. This CDR3 reads CSARDLADPNYGYTF.

V usage is TRBV29-1 and J usage is TRBJ2-1; TCRdb indicates TRBD1, and absent DNA this call remains unverified. Germline CDR1 reads SQVTM; CDR2 reads ANQGSEA. CDR3 size: 13 residues. CDR3 protein: CSVQGGARNEQFF.

The rearrangement uses TRBV19 and TRBJ1-2. The CDR3 has 14 amino acids. Germline V CDR1 and CDR2: LNHDA, SQIVND (reference sequence). This chain's CDR3 is CASRPRKANYGYTF.

The chain combines TRBV18 with TRBJ2-7. The CDR3 length is 14 residues. Germline assignment: CDR1 KGHSH and CDR2 LQKENI. CDR3 amino acids: CASSPPSIRYEQYF.

V usage is TRBV7-8 and J usage is TRBJ2-7; TCRdb's D call of TRBD1 is untestable without DNA. This CDR3 region has 13 residues. From germline, CDR1 is SGHVS and CDR2 FQNEAQ. The chain's CDR3 is CASSLHSGVEQYF.

This chain joins TRBV19 and TRBJ2-1. Germline V gene lookup returns CDR1 LNHDA and CDR2 SQIVND (reference sequence). This CDR3 is built from 13 residues. CDR3 region: CASSITSNNEQFF. Variable domain in full (rest from reference TRBV19 and TRBJ2-1): DGGITQSPKYLFRKEGQNVTLSCEQNLNHDAMYWYRQDPGQGLRLIYYSQIVNDFQKGDIAEGYSVSREKKESFPLTVTSAQKNPTAFYLCASSITSNNEQFFGPGTRLTVL.

The chain couples TRBV5-4 to TRBJ2-2; with no DNA, the TCRdb D assignment of TRBD1 cannot be verified. The CDR3 sequence is 12 residues long. Per the germline V gene, CDR1 is SGHNT and CDR2 is YYREEE (reference sequence). This CDR3 is CASDGAGGELFF.

Judged by frequency, this clonotype is medium-sized. V usage is TRBV19 and J usage is TRBJ2-5; with no DNA, the TCRdb D assignment of TRBD1 cannot be verified. The CDR3 has 15 residues. Germline CDR1 is LNHDA and CDR2 is SQIVND (reference sequence). CDR3: CASTADREGEETQYF.

The chain couples TRBV29-1 to TRBJ2-3; checking the TCRdb D call of TRBD2 is not possible without DNA. The CDR3 length is 14 residues. Germline CDR1 and CDR2: SQVTM and ANQGSEA. The CDR3 sequence: CSVPSGRMSDTQYF.

In terms of frequency, this clonotype is medium-sized (0.01 to 0.1%). The J gene is TRBJ2-1, the V gene TRBV28; the D gene TCRdb calls, TRBD2, cannot be checked with no DNA. The CDR3 covers 14 residues. The germline CDR1 and CDR2 sequences are MDHEN and SYDVKM. The CDR3 reads CASSLLAGDNEQFF.

The gene calls are TRBV4-1 and TRBJ1-2; without DNA, the TCRdb call of TRBD1 cannot be checked. The CDR3 spans 14 residues. Per germline, CDR1 MGHRA and CDR2 YSYEKL. The CDR3 region is CASSSGTANYGYTF.

By frequency, this clonotype registers medium-sized. The chain has TRBV4-1 and TRBJ2-7; TCRdb's D call of TRBD1 is untestable without DNA. This CDR3 contains 16 residues. The germline V gene has CDR1 MGHRA and CDR2 YSYEKL. The CDR3: CASSQVFPGAFYEQYF.

The chain carries TRBV27 and TRBJ2-5; checking the TCRdb D call of TRBD1 is not possible without DNA. The CDR3 covers 12 residues. CDR1 and CDR2 (germline): MNHEY, SMNVEV (reference sequence). CDR3: CASRGQWETQYF.

J is TRBJ1-2 and V is TRBV28; TCRdb's D gene call, TRBD1, goes unchecked for lack of DNA. Germline V gene data show CDR1 as MDHEN and CDR2 as SYDVKM. The CDR3 has 14 amino acids. This CDR3 reads CASSFDRVIYGYTF.

This clonotype is classed as medium-sized (0.01 to 0.1%) by frequency. The rearrangement uses TRBV29-1 and TRBJ2-3; TCRdb picks TRBD2, but there is no DNA to check that call. Per germline, CDR1 SQVTM and CDR2 ANQGSEA. The CDR3 totals 14 residues. The CDR3 is CSGSSGRAIDTQYF.

The chain employs TRBV29-1 and TRBJ2-1. In germline, CDR1 is SQVTM, CDR2 ANQGSEA. The CDR3 extends over 13 amino acids. The CDR3 loop reads CSGTGSDLNEQFF.

Measured by frequency, this clonotype is medium-sized. The chain combines TRBV20-1 with TRBJ1-1; the D call from TCRdb, TRBD1, cannot be confirmed without DNA. The CDR3 is 15 amino acids. In germline, CDR1 is DFQATT, CDR2 SNEGSKA (reference sequence). The CDR3 is CSAKSRGTLNTEAFF.

This clonotype counts as medium-sized by frequency. The chain combines TRBV29-1 with TRBJ1-5; no DNA is available, so the TRBD1 call from TCRdb remains unchecked. The CDR3 spans 13 residues. CDR1 is SQVTM, CDR2 ANQGSEA, per germline. The chain's CDR3 is CSVRTGGNQPQHF.

The chain is built from TRBV7-9 and TRBJ1-3; TCRdb picks TRBD1, but there is no DNA to check that call. Germline CDR1 is SEHNR and CDR2 is FQNEAQ (reference sequence). This CDR3 spans 15 amino acids. The CDR3: CASSPGAASGNTIYF. The full variable domain, rest sourced from reference TRBV7-9 and TRBJ1-3, is DTGVSQNPRHKITKRGQNVTFRCDPISEHNRLYWYRQTLGQGPEFLTYFQNEAQLEKSRLLSDRFSAERPKGSFSTLEIQRTEQGDSAMYLCASSPGAASGNTIYFGEGSWLTVV.

This sequence joins TRBV5-6 and TRBJ2-6. In germline, CDR1 is SGHDT, CDR2 YYEEEE. The CDR3 has 14 residues. The CDR3 protein is CASSLGSGANVLTF.

Considering frequency, this clonotype is medium-sized (0.01 to 0.1%). V is TRBV25-1 and J is TRBJ2-1; TCRdb proposes TRBD1, but this gene call is untestable without DNA. The germline V gene encodes CDR1 MGHDK and CDR2 SYGVNS. The CDR3 totals 20 residues. The CDR3 reads CASSEWGDRAGTGSYNEQFF.

This clonotype is medium-sized by frequency. The V call is TRBV29-1, the J call TRBJ2-1; checking the TCRdb D call of TRBD1 is not possible without DNA. The V gene's germline CDR1 is SQVTM and CDR2 ANQGSEA. This CDR3 has 13 amino acids. The CDR3 protein is CSVEPPSYNEQFF.

The rearrangement links TRBV6-2 or TRBV6-3 to TRBJ1-2. CDR3 length: 14 residues. Germline lookup yields CDR1 MNHEY and CDR2 SVGEGT. The CDR3 spells CASSYSRVFYGYTF.

The chain recombines TRBV29-1 with TRBJ2-2; TCRdb calls TRBD2, which cannot be checked without DNA. Germline V gene lookup returns CDR1 SQVTM and CDR2 ANQGSEA. The CDR3 is 13 amino acids. This CDR3 reads CSAPQGLTGELFF.

The chain links TRBV2 to TRBJ1-5; TCRdb picks TRBD1, but there is no DNA to check that call. The CDR3 spans 13 residues. Per the germline V gene, CDR1 is SNHLY and CDR2 is FYNNEI. CDR3 amino acids: CASRLDRGGPQHF.

This chain links TRBV7-9 with TRBJ1-1. Germline loops: CDR1 SEHNR, CDR2 FQNEAQ (reference sequence). The length of the CDR3 is 14 residues. The CDR3 is CASQQMAGRTEAFF.